Following are 5 T cell receptor beta chains from one sample sequenced in a study of T cells in Graves' hyperthyroidism and ophthalmopathy. The TCR beta CDR3 regions underwent amplification using RNA transcripts as the source. The primer set for the first-round RT-PCR of the TCR CDR3 was HTBI. TCRdb recomputed calls from the multiplex PCR reads with MiXCR, one row per CDR3 protein. The sample holds under 400,000 distinct CDR3 sequences, less than 20% seen once. The material sequenced was blood. The receptors here all came from a woman aged 40 to 49 with Graves' ophthalmopathy.

A few counts support this clonotype. The CDR3 is CASSGGGEQFF. In DNA, the CDR3 is TGCGCCAGCAGTGGAGGCGGTGAGCAGTTCTTC. The gene calls are TRBV5-1 and TRBJ2-1; D possibly corresponds to TRBD2 (5 bases). Germline CDR1 SGHRS, CDR2 YFSETQ. Deletions cut 5 bases from V and 9 bases from J, with 9 bases between. The CDR3 spans 11 residues.

V usage is TRBV7-2 and J usage is TRBJ1-2; TRBD1 matches 10 bases. The trim removed 5 bases at V and 7 bases at J, leaving 4 bases unmatched. The CDR3 has 13 amino acids. Germline V gene data show CDR1 as SGHTA and CDR2 as FQGNSA. The CDR3 region is CASSQTGGLGYTF. The CDR3, as DNA: TGTGCCAGCAGCCAGACAGGGGGCCTTGGCTACACCTTC.

The sample holds many counts of this clonotype. V usage is TRBV29-1 and J usage is TRBJ1-1, with 9 positions matching TRBD1. The CDR3 spans 13 residues. V dropped 5 bases and J dropped 6; count of bases not matched to a gene: 7. Per germline, CDR1 SQVTM and CDR2 ANQGSEA. This chain's CDR3 is CSVRTGGFAEAFF. The CDR3 nucleotides are TGCAGCGTTCGAACAGGGGGCTTTGCTGAAGCTTTCTTT.

Only a few counts were recorded for this clonotype. The chain carries TRBV27 and TRBJ2-5; the D gene could be TRBD1 or TRBD2 (6 bases each). This CDR3 spans 14 amino acids. From germline, CDR1 is MNHEY and CDR2 SMNVEV (reference sequence). V lost 0 bases, J lost 5 bases, and 10 bases lay in between. DNA of the CDR3: TGTGCCAGCAGTTTATCGAGGGGGAGGGAGACCCAGTACTTC. Its translation is CASSLSRGRETQYF.

This clonotype appeared many times. V is TRBV6-4 and J is TRBJ2-4; 12 bases map to TRBD2. Per the germline V gene, CDR1 is MRHNA and CDR2 is SNTAGT. There are 19 residues in the CDR3. J gave up 0 bases and V 5 bases, and 11 bases lay outside the gene matches. This chain's CDR3 is CASSPRTSGTTLAKNIQYF. DNA for the CDR3: TGTGCCAGCAGTCCCAGGACTAGCGGGACGACGTTAGCCAAAAACATTCAGTACTTC.